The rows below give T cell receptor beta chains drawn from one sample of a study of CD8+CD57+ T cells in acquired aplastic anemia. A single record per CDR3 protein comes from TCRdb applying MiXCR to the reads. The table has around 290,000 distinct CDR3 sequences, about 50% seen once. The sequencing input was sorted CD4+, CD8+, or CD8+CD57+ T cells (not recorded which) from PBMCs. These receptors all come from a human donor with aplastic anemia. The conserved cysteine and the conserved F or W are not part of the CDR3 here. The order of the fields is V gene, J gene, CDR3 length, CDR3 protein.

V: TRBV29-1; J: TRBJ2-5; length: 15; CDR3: SVADPSAPTLGETQY
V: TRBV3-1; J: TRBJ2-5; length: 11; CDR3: ASSRTGRKTQY
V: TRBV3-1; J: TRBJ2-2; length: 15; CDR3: ASSPGTSGGNTGELF
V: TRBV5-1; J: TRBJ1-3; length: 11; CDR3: ASSLAAGSTIY
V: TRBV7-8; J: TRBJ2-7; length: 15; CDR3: ASSLVRRTSGAYEQY
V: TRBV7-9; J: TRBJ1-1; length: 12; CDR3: ASSSRVDDTEAF
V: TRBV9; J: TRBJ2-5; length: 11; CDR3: ASSVGEGETQY
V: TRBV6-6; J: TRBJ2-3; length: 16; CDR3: ASRNRQGEYRDTDTQY
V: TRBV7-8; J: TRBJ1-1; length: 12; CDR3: ASSLGQGYTEAF
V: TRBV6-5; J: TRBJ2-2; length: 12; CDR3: ASSYRVLTGELF
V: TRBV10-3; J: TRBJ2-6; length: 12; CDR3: ASAWGSGANVLT
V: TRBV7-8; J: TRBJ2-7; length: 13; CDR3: ASTPRGTKSHEQY
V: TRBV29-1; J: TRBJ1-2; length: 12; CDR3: SVPEDRVNYGYT
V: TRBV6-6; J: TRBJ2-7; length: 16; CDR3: ASSYSPGQGTNPYQQY
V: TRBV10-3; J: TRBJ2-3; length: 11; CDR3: AISESREIGVY
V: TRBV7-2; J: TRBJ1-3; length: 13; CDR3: ASSSTGTSGNTIY
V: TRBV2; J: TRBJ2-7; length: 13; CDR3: ASSAVGRDLYEQY
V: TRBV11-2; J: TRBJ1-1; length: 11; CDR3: ASSSSEGPEAF
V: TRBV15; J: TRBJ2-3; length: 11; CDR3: ATSSRSGDTQY
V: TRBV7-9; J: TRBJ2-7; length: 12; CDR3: ASSFSDRVYEQY
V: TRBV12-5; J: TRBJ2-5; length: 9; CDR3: ASGLGETQY
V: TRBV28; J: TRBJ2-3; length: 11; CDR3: ASSFVTPYTQY
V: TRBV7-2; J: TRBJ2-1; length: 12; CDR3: ASSTTVGEGQQF
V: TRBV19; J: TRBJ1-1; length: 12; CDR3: ASNSDRGLTEAF
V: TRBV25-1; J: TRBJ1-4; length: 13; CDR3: ASSLGADRREKLF
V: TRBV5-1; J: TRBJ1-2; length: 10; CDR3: ASSGRDYGYT
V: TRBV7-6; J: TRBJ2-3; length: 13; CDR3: ASSLGAGRADTQY
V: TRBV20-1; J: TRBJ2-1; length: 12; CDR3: SASGPDTYNEQF
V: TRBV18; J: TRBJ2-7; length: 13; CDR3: ASSPPMTQSYEQY
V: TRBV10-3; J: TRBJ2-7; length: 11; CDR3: AISGQGVYEQY
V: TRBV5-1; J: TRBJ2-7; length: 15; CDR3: ASSSHASGGITDEQY
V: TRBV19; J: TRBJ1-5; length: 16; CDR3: ASSIIRTGGYGNQPQH
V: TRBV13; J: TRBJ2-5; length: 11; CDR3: ASSFFGGETQY
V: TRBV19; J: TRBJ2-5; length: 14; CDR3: ASSIDGRPWGETQY
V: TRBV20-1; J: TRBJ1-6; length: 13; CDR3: SATVTRDSNSPLH
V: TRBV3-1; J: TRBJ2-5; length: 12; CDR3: ASSPRSGGETQY
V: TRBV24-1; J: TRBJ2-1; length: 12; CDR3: ATSDLTGMNEQF
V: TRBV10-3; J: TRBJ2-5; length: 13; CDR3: AISESGTRTETQY
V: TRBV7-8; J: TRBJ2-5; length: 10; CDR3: ASSWWQETQY
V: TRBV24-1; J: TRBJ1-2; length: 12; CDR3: ATSKDRQDYGYT
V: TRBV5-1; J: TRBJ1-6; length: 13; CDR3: ASSLAQGRNSPLH
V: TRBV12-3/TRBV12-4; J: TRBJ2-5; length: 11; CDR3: ASSLLGGKTQY
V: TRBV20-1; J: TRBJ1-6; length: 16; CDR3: SAPGGQGLSSYNSPLH
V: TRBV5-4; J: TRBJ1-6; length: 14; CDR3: ASNIIPGQANSPLH
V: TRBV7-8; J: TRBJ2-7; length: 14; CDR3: ASSFQGRQTTYEQY
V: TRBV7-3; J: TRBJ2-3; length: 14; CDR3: ASSLGRGYSTDTQY
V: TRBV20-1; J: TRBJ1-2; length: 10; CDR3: SAPGTGRGYT
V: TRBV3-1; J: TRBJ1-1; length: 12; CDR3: ASSQQTGGTEAF
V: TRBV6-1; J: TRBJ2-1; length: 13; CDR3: ASSSPDRGFNEQF
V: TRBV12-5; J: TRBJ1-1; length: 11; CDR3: ASGSREDTEAF
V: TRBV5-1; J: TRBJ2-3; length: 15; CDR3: ASSLAGLTGATDTQY
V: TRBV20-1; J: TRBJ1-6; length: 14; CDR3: SARDFRTGGNSPLH